These 23 T cell receptor beta chains came from one sample sequenced in a study of T cell changes during pregnancy in multiple sclerosis. Sequencing was performed with immunoSEQ multiplex PCR; in TCRdb, only in-frame clones are kept and a portion is missing. The sample shows 39,000 or so clones, roughly 88% of them seen only once. The sequenced sample was CD8+ T cells from peripheral blood mononuclear cells, obtained in the first trimester of pregnancy. Every receptor here comes from a female donor with multiple sclerosis, enrolled in a pregnancy study.

The chain links TRBV11-2 to TRBJ2-7; 7 nucleotides agree with TRBD1. V lost 1 base and J lost 4; bases outside the gene matches: 7. The germline V gene encodes CDR1 SGHAT and CDR2 FQNNGV. This CDR3 spans 15 amino acids. CDR3 nucleotide sequence: TGTGCCAGCAGCTTAGGACAGGGCCTTTGGTACGAGCAGTACTTC. This codes for CASSLGQGLWYEQYF. Together with reference TRBV11-2 and TRBJ2-7, the CDR3 gives the full variable domain: EAGVAQSPRYKIIEKRQSVAFWCNPISGHATLYWYQQILGQGPKLLIQFQNNGVVDDSQLPKDRFSAERLKGVDSTLKIQPAKLEDSAVYLCASSLGQGLWYEQYFGPGTRLTVT.

V and J are TRBV14 and TRBJ1-1; 8 nucleotides line up with TRBD1. The length of the CDR3 is 15 residues. Germline lookup yields CDR1 SGHDN and CDR2 FVKESK. Unmatched junction bases numbered 3, after V lost 3 bases and J lost 0 bases. The chain's CDR3 is CASSQQGAVNTEAFF. The CDR3 region has the DNA TGTGCCAGCAGCCAGCAGGGGGCCGTGAACACTGAAGCTTTCTTT.

The gene calls are TRBV27 and TRBJ2-7, with unresolved D. This CDR3 region has 16 residues. The V end was cut by 4 bases, the J end by 6 bases, with 22 bases between. Germline loops: CDR1 MNHEY, CDR2 SMNVEV (reference sequence). The CDR3 region is CASSSKIRQPTSEQYF. The CDR3 nucleotides read TGTGCCAGCAGTTCCAAAATCCGACAACCCACCTCCGAGCAGTACTTC.

The gene calls are TRBV9 and TRBJ1-1, with 10 bases matching TRBD1. Germline-derived CDR1 and CDR2 are SGDLS and YYNGEE. V shed 4 bases and J 4 bases; nucleotides not matched to a gene: 10. This CDR3 is 16 amino acids long. The CDR3 spells CASSPRTGGGSTEAFF. The DNA for the CDR3 is TGTGCCAGCAGCCCAAGGACAGGGGGAGGGAGCACTGAAGCTTTCTTT.

This rearrangement joins TRBV7-9 to TRBJ1-5, with D uncertain. V was clipped by 3 bases and J by 4 bases, with 7 bases between them. The CDR3 sequence is 13 residues long. Germline loops: CDR1 SEHNR, CDR2 FQNEAQ (reference sequence). The CDR3 loop is CASSLGVNQPQHF. The CDR3 DNA sequence: TGTGCCAGCAGCTTGGGCGTTAATCAGCCCCAGCATTTT.

This clone was picked up one time. The chain combines TRBV5-1 with TRBJ1-5; D is ambiguous. CDR1 and CDR2 (germline): SGHRS, YFSETQ. The CDR3 has 14 residues. V was shortened by 5 bases and J by 6 bases, with 15 bases between the two germline ends. In DNA, the CDR3 is TGCGCCAGCAGGGGTCGGGGTACGGGTCAGCCCCAGCATTTT. Translating it yields CASRGRGTGQPQHF. Supplemented by reference TRBV5-1 and TRBJ1-5, the full variable domain reads KAGVTQTPRYLIKTRGQQVTLSCSPISGHRSVSWYQQTPGQGLQFLFEYFSETQRNKGNFPGRFSGRQFSNSRSEMNVSTLELGDSALYLCASRGRGTGQPQHFGDGTRLSIL.

This clone was found a few times. The chain carries TRBV18 and TRBJ1-1; weak D call: TRBD1 (5 bases). V was trimmed by 2 bases and J by 5 bases, leaving 12 bases between them. Germline V gives CDR1 KGHSH, CDR2 LQKENI. There are 14 residues in the CDR3. CDR3 nucleotide sequence: TGTGCCAGCTCACCAACGGGGGGTGGAACTGAAGCTTTCTTT. Amino acids: CASSPTGGGTEAFF.

The chain combines TRBV7-9 with TRBJ2-7; D remains unclear. CDR3 length equals 16 residues. V lost 2 bases, J lost 5 bases, and 19 bases lay in between. Germline V gene sequence: CDR1 SEHNR, CDR2 FQNEAQ (reference sequence). The CDR3 region has the DNA TGTGCCAGCAGCTTAACGGCCGGAGCACCTAAGGACGAGCAGTACTTC. This gives the protein CASSLTAGAPKDEQYF.

The chain is built from TRBV5-6 and TRBJ2-5, with 7 bases fitting TRBD2. The ends lost 1 base at V and 5 bases at J; junction bases unmatched: 2. Germline CDR1 and CDR2: SGHDT and YYEEEE. The CDR3 extends over 13 amino acids. CDR3 sequence (DNA): TGTGCCAGCAGCTTGTGGCGGGAGGAGACCCAGTACTTC. Its translation: CASSLWREETQYF.

The chain joins TRBV19 to TRBJ1-4, with no clear D. The CDR3 runs to 14 residues. Germline V gene sequence: CDR1 LNHDA, CDR2 SQIVND (reference sequence). V dropped 7 bases and J dropped 8 bases, with 17 bases sitting between them. The CDR3 DNA reads TGTGCCAGTAAATCGAAGTGGGAGTGGGAAAAACTGTTTTTT. Protein product: CASKSKWEWEKLFF. Complete variable domain (other parts from reference TRBV19 and TRBJ1-4): DGGITQSPKYLFRKEGQNVTLSCEQNLNHDAMYWYRQDPGQGLRLIYYSQIVNDFQKGDIAEGYSVSREKKESFPLTVTSAQKNPTAFYLCASKSKWEWEKLFFGSGTQLSVL.

The chain links TRBV7-9 to TRBJ1-1; TRBD1 aligns across 7 bases. The germline gives CDR1 SEHNR, CDR2 FQNEAQ (reference sequence). V shed 5 bases and J 11 bases; nucleotides not matched to a gene: 8. This CDR3 contains 12 residues. This CDR3 reads CASSVTGVGAFF. For the CDR3, the DNA is TGTGCCAGCAGCGTAACAGGGGTTGGGGCTTTCTTT. Together with reference TRBV7-9 and TRBJ1-1, the CDR3 gives the full variable domain: DTGVSQNPRHKITKRGQNVTFRCDPISEHNRLYWYRQTLGQGPEFLTYFQNEAQLEKSRLLSDRFSAERPKGSFSTLEIQRTEQGDSAMYLCASSVTGVGAFFGQGTRLTVV.

The chain has TRBV7-3 and TRBJ2-3, with D perhaps matching TRBD2 (6 bases). This CDR3 spans 15 amino acids. V was trimmed by 3 bases and J by 1 base, leaving 11 bases between them. The V gene's germline CDR1 is SGHTA and CDR2 FQGTGA. CDR3 DNA: TGTGCCAGCAGCTTCGGGGGAGTGGGCACAGATACGCAGTATTTT. It translates to CASSFGGVGTDTQYF. Together with reference TRBV7-3 and TRBJ2-3, the CDR3 gives the full variable domain: GAGVSQTPSNKVTEKGKYVELRCDPISGHTALYWYRQSLGQGPEFLIYFQGTGAADDSGLPNDRFFAVRPEGSVSTLKIQRTERGDSAVYLCASSFGGVGTDTQYFGPGTRLTVL.

The rearrangement links TRBV10-2 to TRBJ1-5; D may be TRBD1 (5 bases). CDR1 and CDR2 from the germline V gene are WSHSY and SAAADI. Trimming pared 5 bases from V and 4 bases from J, leaving 15 bases between. This CDR3 comprises 15 residues. The CDR3 nucleotides read TGCGCCAGCAGTTACTTGGACAACGCTAATCAGCCCCAGCATTTT. Translating it yields CASSYLDNANQPQHF.

The rearrangement joins TRBV6-4 to TRBJ2-1; the match to TRBD2 covers 14 bases. The CDR3 spans 14 residues. Germline values: CDR1 MRHNA, CDR2 SNTAGT. J was trimmed by 9 bases and V by 6 bases; bases with no gene match: 4. CDR3 in amino acids: CASSGLAGGGEQFF. The CDR3 DNA reads as TGTGCCAGCAGCGGACTAGCGGGAGGCGGTGAGCAGTTCTTC.

Here the CDR3 DNA reads TGTGCCAGCAGGTGGGGGGGAGGAAACACCATATATTTT. Its protein product is CASRWGGGNTIYF. The chain uses TRBV6-5 and TRBJ1-3; possible D gene TRBD1, 5 bases. Germline loops: CDR1 MNHEY, CDR2 SVGAGI. V was clipped by 6 bases and J by 4 bases, with 10 bases between them. The CDR3 has 13 residues.

The chain couples TRBV5-6 to TRBJ2-5, with 8 bases that match TRBD1. V lost 0 bases, J lost 5 bases, and 6 bases stayed unmatched. The germline gives CDR1 SGHDT, CDR2 YYEEEE. This CDR3 region has 15 residues. CDR3 loop: CASSLAGGNSETQYF. The CDR3 DNA sequence: TGTGCCAGCAGCTTGGCAGGGGGCAATTCGGAGACCCAGTACTTC.

This clone was counted once. The chain links TRBV5-4 to TRBJ1-1, with D maybe TRBD1 (5 bases). Germline CDR1 reads SGHNT; CDR2 reads YYREEE (reference sequence). CDR3 length: 16 residues. V lost 4 bases and J lost 0, with 16 bases in between. CDR3 sequence (DNA): TGTGCCAGCAGCGGATATCAGGGTCCGATGAACACTGAAGCTTTCTTT. Encoded protein: CASSGYQGPMNTEAFF.

This clone was seen a single time. This chain connects TRBV30 to TRBJ2-1; D unresolved. The CDR3 runs 14 residues. The V gene lost 0 bases and the J gene lost 0 bases, with 6 bases spanning the gap. Germline V gene data show CDR1 as GTSNPN and CDR2 as SVGIG (reference sequence). CDR3 region: CAWSVRSSYNEQFF. CDR3 bases: TGTGCCTGGAGTGTAAGGAGCTCCTACAATGAGCAGTTCTTC. The full variable domain, completed using reference TRBV30 and TRBJ2-1, is SQTIHQWPATLVQPVGSPLSLECTVEGTSNPNLYWYRQAAGRGLQLLFYSVGIGQISSEVPQNLSASRPQDRQFILSSKKLLLSDSGFYLCAWSVRSSYNEQFFGPGTRLTVL.

This chain links TRBV4-1 with TRBJ2-5; TRBD1 agrees at 7 bases. Germline V gene data show CDR1 as MGHRA and CDR2 as YSYEKL. The CDR3 length is 15 residues. Unmatched junction bases numbered 6, after V lost 0 bases and J lost 5 bases. CDR3 sequence: CASSQERGGEETQYF. The CDR3 DNA follows: TGCGCCAGCAGCCAAGAACGAGGGGGCGAGGAGACCCAGTACTTC.

Note on this clone: Germline and junction disagree at one end, which may indicate a read error. This chain links TRBV7-6 with TRBJ2-7, with D possibly matching TRBD1 (5 bases). The CDR3 has 15 amino acids. Germline V gene data show CDR1 as SGHVS and CDR2 as FNYEAQ. The CDR3 spells CATSLRTGWDYEQYF. The DNA of the CDR3 is TGTGCCACCAGCTTACGTACAGGTTGGGACTACGAGCAGTACTTC.

This chain joins TRBV11-2 and TRBJ2-2; 15 bases fit TRBD2. The CDR3 is 18 residues long. The V gene's germline CDR1 is SGHAT and CDR2 FQNNGV. With V trimmed by 4 bases and J by 6 bases, 9 bases remained unmatched. DNA for the CDR3: TGTGCCAGCAGCTCTACCAGGACTAGCGGGAGGGCCCCCGGGGAGCTGTTTTTT. It codes for CASSSTRTSGRAPGELFF. Drawing the rest from reference TRBV11-2 and TRBJ2-2, the complete variable domain is EAGVAQSPRYKIIEKRQSVAFWCNPISGHATLYWYQQILGQGPKLLIQFQNNGVVDDSQLPKDRFSAERLKGVDSTLKIQPAKLEDSAVYLCASSSTRTSGRAPGELFFGEGSRLTVL.

This chain uses TRBV4-1 with TRBJ2-5, with D possibly TRBD1 on 6 matching bases. The ends were cut back, 0 bases at V and 2 bases at J, with 13 bases in the middle. CDR1 MGHRA and CDR2 YSYEKL come from the germline V gene. The length of the CDR3 is 16 residues. For the CDR3, the DNA is TGCGCCAGCAGCCAAGATCCCGGAACAGGGCAAGAGACCCAGTACTTC. Translation: CASSQDPGTGQETQYF.

A note on this clone: Other DNA sequences in the sample encode the same CDR3. The rearrangement links TRBV7-8 to TRBJ2-7; possible D gene TRBD2, 7 bases. Per germline, CDR1 SGHVS and CDR2 FQNEAQ. Trimming pared 1 base from V and 2 bases from J, leaving 9 bases between. The CDR3 is 14 amino acids. In DNA, the CDR3 is TGTGCCAGCAGCTTAGGAGGGGGGGCCTACGAGCAGTACTTC. This codes for CASSLGGGAYEQYF.